These 12 T cell receptor beta chains were sequenced from one sample in a study of regulatory T cells in long-lasting Graves disease. According to the study, TCR beta libraries were built with iRepertoire HTBI primers and CDR3-region Arm-PCR. MiXCR, applied by TCRdb to the multiplex PCR reads, yields one record per CDR3 protein. Here the sample spans roughly 560,000 distinct CDR3 sequences, about 15% being singletons. As for time point: newly diagnosed GD, antithyroid drugs for less than 3 months. PBMCs were the source of the RNA used for TCR sequencing. The same data also contributed to another study, on T cells in Graves' hyperthyroidism and ophthalmopathy.

The sample consisted of peripheral blood mononuclear cells (PBMCs), taken at new diagnosis, from a patient treated with antithyroid drugs. Source of these receptors: a woman aged 35-65 years with Graves disease.

This clonotype was seen many times. The chain is built from TRBV14 and TRBJ2-5; D gene ambiguous. Germline CDR1 is SGHDN and CDR2 is FVKESK. The V gene lost 1 base and the J gene lost 2 bases, with 8 bases spanning the gap. The CDR3 spans 14 residues. Here the CDR3 reads CASSQVTAQETQYF. The CDR3 DNA sequence: TGTGCCAGCAGCCAAGTAACAGCACAAGAGACCCAGTACTTC.

The table lists this clonotype with many counts. V usage is TRBV7-9 and J usage is TRBJ2-3; 7 nucleotides match TRBD1. The CDR3 loop spans 16 amino acids. V shed 5 bases, J shed 4 bases, and the junction held 12 bases outside the gene matches. Germline lookup yields CDR1 SEHNR and CDR2 FQNEAQ (reference sequence). The CDR3 spells CASSPNDRAGSDTQYF. In DNA, the CDR3 is TGTGCCAGCAGCCCCAACGACAGGGCCGGCTCAGATACGCAGTATTTT. Complete variable domain (other parts from reference TRBV7-9 and TRBJ2-3): DTGVSQNPRHKITKRGQNVTFRCDPISEHNRLYWYRQTLGQGPEFLTYFQNEAQLEKSRLLSDRFSAERPKGSFSTLEIQRTEQGDSAMYLCASSPNDRAGSDTQYFGPGTRLTVL.

This clonotype came up many times. The V call is TRBV12-3 or TRBV12-4, the J call TRBJ2-1; 9 bases are shared with TRBD2. The CDR3 covers 15 residues. Trimming removed 7 bases from V and 5 bases from J; junction bases left unmatched: 9. The CDR3 sequence: CASTRAGGSNNEQFF. CDR3 bases: TGTGCCAGCACCCGAGCGGGGGGCTCTAACAATGAGCAGTTCTTC.

This clonotype was counted many times. This chain joins TRBV6-1 and TRBJ1-5; possibly TRBD1 for D (5 bases). V was trimmed by 5 bases and J by 0 bases, leaving 14 bases between them. There are 16 residues in the CDR3. CDR1 is MNHNS, CDR2 SASEGT, per germline. CDR3 sequence (DNA): TGTGCCAGCAGTCCCTCGGGACGCTATAGCAATCAGCCCCAGCATTTT. Translating gives CASSPSGRYSNQPQHF.

The rearrangement joins TRBV5-1 to TRBJ1-4; no firm D call. The CDR3 spans 14 residues. Looked up from germline, CDR1 is SGHRS and CDR2 is YFSETQ. V lost 0 bases and J lost 7, with 10 bases in between. In nucleotides, the CDR3 is TGCGCCAGCAGCTTGGGGCCTTTTAGTGAAAAACTGTTTTTT. Its translation is CASSLGPFSEKLFF.

This clonotype has ten or more counts. The CDR3 DNA is TGTGCCAGCACCGAGACAGGACCAAATGAAAAACTGTTTTTT. It codes for CASTETGPNEKLFF. The chain carries TRBV12-3 or TRBV12-4 and TRBJ1-4; possibly TRBD1 for D (6 bases). The CDR3 spans 14 residues. Trimming took off 7 bases at V and 5 bases at J, with 14 bases between the two ends.

The table lists this clonotype with many counts. This chain uses TRBV5-1 with TRBJ2-5; unclear D gene. Trimming cost V 7 bases and J 2 bases, with 15 bases left between them. Germline V gene lookup returns CDR1 SGHRS and CDR2 YFSETQ. The CDR3 covers 14 residues. The CDR3 loop is CASATGPSQETQYF. CDR3 DNA sequence: TGCGCCAGCGCAACCGGGCCATCGCAAGAGACCCAGTACTTC.

The chain recombines TRBV7-9 with TRBJ2-3, with 11 bases fitting TRBD2. Germline V gene sequence: CDR1 SEHNR, CDR2 FQNEAQ (reference sequence). The ends lost 3 bases at V and 2 bases at J; junction bases unmatched: 4. The CDR3 consists of 16 residues. The CDR3 spells CASSFLAGGLTDTQYF. The DNA for the CDR3 is TGTGCCAGCAGCTTTCTAGCGGGGGGACTCACAGATACGCAGTATTTT.

This clonotype was detected many times. The rearrangement joins TRBV6-1 to TRBJ1-5; 7 nucleotides agree with TRBD1. Trimming removed 0 bases from V and 3 bases from J; junction bases left unmatched: 8. Germline V gives CDR1 MNHNS, CDR2 SASEGT. The CDR3 contains 17 residues. This CDR3 is CASSEAPGQLTNQPQHF. The DNA of the CDR3 is TGTGCCAGCAGTGAAGCCCCGGGACAGTTAACCAATCAGCCCCAGCATTTT.

For this clonotype: This may be a read error, as it is one base from a much larger clone. The chain employs TRBV6-2 or TRBV6-3 and TRBJ1-5; 7 bases match TRBD1. V shed 6 bases and J 3 bases; nucleotides not matched to a gene: 2. This CDR3 is 13 amino acids long. The germline CDR1 and CDR2 sequences are MNHEY and SVGEGT. The DNA for the CDR3 is TGTGCCAGCAGGACAGGGTACAATCAGCCCCAGCATTTT. Translating gives CASRTGYNQPQHF.

This clonotype was observed at least ten times. The rearrangement links TRBV20-1 to TRBJ2-1, with D tentatively TRBD2 (6 bases). Germline CDR1 DFQATT, CDR2 SNEGSKA (reference sequence). V gave up 0 bases and J gave up 8 bases, with 26 bases separating them. The CDR3 has 18 amino acids. The CDR3 reads CSARESSLWGGADHEQFF. Written as DNA, the CDR3 is TGCAGTGCTAGAGAGTCCTCCCTATGGGGCGGGGCAGATCATGAGCAGTTCTTC.

In its sample, this clonotype was seen a few times. This rearrangement joins TRBV29-1 to TRBJ1-1; the D is unclear. Germline assignment: CDR1 SQVTM and CDR2 ANQGSEA. The CDR3 consists of 16 residues. Trimming pared 0 bases from V and 1 base from J, leaving 15 bases between. This chain's CDR3 is CSVEDHWSLGNTEAFF. The CDR3 DNA reads TGCAGCGTTGAAGATCATTGGTCGTTGGGGAACACTGAAGCTTTCTTT.